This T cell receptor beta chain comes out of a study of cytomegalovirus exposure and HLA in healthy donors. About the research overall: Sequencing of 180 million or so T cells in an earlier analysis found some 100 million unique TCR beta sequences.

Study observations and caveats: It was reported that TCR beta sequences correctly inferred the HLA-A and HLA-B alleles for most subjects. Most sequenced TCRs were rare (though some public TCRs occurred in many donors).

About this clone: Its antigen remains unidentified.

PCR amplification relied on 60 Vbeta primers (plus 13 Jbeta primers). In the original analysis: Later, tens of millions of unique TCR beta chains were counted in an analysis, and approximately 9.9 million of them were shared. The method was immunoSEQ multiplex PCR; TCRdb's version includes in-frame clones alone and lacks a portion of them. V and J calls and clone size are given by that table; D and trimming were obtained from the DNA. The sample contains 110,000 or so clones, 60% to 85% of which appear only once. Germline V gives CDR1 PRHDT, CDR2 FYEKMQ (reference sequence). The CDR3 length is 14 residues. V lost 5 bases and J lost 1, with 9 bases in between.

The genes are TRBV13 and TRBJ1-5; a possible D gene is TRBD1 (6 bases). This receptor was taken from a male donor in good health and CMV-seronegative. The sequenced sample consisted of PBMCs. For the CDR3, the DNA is TGTGCCAGCAGCCTAAGGGGGAGCAATCAGCCCCAGCATTTT. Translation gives CASSLRGSNQPQHF.